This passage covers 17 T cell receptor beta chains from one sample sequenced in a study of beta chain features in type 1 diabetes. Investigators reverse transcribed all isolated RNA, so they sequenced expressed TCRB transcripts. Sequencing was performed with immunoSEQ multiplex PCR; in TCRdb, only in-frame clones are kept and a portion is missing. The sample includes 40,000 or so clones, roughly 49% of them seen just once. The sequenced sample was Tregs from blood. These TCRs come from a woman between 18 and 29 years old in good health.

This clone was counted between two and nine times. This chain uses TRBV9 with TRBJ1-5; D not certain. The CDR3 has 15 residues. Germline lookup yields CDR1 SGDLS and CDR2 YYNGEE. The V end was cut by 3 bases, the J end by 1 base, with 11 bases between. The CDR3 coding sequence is TGTGCCAGCAGCGCGGACGGGAACAGCAATCAGCCCCAGCATTTT. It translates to CASSADGNSNQPQHF.

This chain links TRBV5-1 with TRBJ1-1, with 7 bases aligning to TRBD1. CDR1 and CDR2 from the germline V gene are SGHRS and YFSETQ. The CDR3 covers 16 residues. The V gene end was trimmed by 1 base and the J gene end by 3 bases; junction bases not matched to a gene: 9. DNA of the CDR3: TGCGCCAGCAGCTTGAGGACCACAGGGGACTACACTGAAGCTTTCTTT. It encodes CASSLRTTGDYTEAFF.

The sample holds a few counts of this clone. The CDR3 DNA is TGTGCCAGCAGTTCAGGGACTAGCGGGATATACGAGCAGTACTTC. Its translation: CASSSGTSGIYEQYF. V usage is TRBV28 and J usage is TRBJ2-7, with 13 bases identical to TRBD2. In germline, CDR1 is MDHEN, CDR2 SYDVKM. Losses at the gene ends were 4 bases for V and 4 bases for J; bases not matched to a gene: 4. The CDR3 sequence is 15 residues long.

CDR3 amino acids: CAAMHRVGTLEQYF. DNA of the CDR3: TGTGCCGCCATGCACAGGGTCGGGACCCTCGAGCAGTACTTC. The chain employs TRBV6-6 and TRBJ2-7, with a possible D match to TRBD1 (6 bases). The V gene's germline CDR1 is MNHNY and CDR2 SVGAGI (reference sequence). The CDR3 runs 14 residues. The ends were cut back, 11 bases at V and 6 bases at J, with 23 bases in the middle.

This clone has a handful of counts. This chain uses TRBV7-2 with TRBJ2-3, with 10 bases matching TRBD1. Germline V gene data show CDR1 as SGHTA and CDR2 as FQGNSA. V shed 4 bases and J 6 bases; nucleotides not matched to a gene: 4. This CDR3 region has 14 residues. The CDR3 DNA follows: TGTGCCAGCAGCTCCCGGACAGGGGGGGATACGCAGTATTTT. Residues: CASSSRTGGDTQYF.

CDR3: CSVLLSGQGAYEQYF. The CDR3 DNA is TGCAGCGTCCTACTTTCGGGACAGGGGGCCTACGAGCAGTACTTC. The rearrangement joins TRBV29-1 to TRBJ2-7, with 11 bases aligning to TRBD1. Per germline, CDR1 SQVTM and CDR2 ANQGSEA. The CDR3 loop spans 15 amino acids. The trim removed 6 bases at V and 2 bases at J, leaving 9 bases unmatched.

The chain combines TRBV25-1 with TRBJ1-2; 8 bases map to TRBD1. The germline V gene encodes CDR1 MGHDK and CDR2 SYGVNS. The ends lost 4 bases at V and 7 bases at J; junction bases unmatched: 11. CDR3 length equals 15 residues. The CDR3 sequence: CASSASGTGGRGYTF. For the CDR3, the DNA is TGTGCCAGCAGTGCCTCCGGGACAGGAGGACGTGGCTACACCTTC.

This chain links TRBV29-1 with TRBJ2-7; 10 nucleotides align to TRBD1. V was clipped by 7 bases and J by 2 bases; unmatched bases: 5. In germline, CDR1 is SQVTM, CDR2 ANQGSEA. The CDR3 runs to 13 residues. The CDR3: CSARTGGAYEQYF. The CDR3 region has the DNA TGCAGCGCCCGGACAGGGGGGGCCTACGAGCAGTACTTC.

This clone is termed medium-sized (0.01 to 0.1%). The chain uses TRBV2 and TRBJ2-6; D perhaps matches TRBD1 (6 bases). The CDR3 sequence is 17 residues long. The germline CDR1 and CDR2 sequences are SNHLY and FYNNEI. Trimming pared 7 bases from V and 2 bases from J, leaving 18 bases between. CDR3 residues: CASTSRRGPAGANVLTF. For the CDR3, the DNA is TGTGCCAGCACCTCCCGCAGGGGCCCCGCTGGGGCCAACGTCCTGACTTTC.

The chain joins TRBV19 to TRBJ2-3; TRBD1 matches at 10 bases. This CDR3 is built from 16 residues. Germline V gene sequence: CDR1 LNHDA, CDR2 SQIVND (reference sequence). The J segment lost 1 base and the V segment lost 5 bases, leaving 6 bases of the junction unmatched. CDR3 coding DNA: TGTGCCAGTAGTGCGGACAGGGGGGACCGCACAGATACGCAGTATTTT. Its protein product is CASSADRGDRTDTQYF.

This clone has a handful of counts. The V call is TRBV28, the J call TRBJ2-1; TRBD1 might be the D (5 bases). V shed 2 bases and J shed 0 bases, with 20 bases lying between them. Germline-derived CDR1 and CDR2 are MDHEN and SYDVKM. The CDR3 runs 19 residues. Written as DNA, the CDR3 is TGTGCCAGCAGTTTAAGGGTCCTTGGGGCACCAAGCTCCTACAATGAGCAGTTCTTC. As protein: CASSLRVLGAPSSYNEQFF. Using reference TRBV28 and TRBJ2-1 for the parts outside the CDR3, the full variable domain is DVKVTQSSRYLVKRTGEKVFLECVQDMDHENMFWYRQDPGLGLRLIYFSYDVKMKEKGDIPEGYSVSREKKERFSLILESASTNQTSMYLCASSLRVLGAPSSYNEQFFGPGTRLTVL.

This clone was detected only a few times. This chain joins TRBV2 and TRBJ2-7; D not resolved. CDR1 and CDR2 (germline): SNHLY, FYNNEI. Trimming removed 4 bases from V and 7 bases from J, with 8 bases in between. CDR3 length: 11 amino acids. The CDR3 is CASSGAGEQYF. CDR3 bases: TGTGCCAGCAGTGGGGCAGGTGAGCAGTACTTC.

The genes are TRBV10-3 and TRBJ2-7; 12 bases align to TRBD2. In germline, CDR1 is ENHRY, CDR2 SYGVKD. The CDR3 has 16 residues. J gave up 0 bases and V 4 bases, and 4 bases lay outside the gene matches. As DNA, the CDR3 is TGTGCCATCAGTGCGGCTAGCGGGAGGGACTCCTACGAGCAGTACTTC. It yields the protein CAISAASGRDSYEQYF.

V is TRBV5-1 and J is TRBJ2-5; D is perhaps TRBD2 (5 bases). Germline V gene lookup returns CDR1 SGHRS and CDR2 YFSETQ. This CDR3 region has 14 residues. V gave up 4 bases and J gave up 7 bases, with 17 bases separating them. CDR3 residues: CASSGIGGQRTQYF. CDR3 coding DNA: TGCGCCAGCAGCGGTATTGGAGGCCAAAGGACCCAGTACTTC.

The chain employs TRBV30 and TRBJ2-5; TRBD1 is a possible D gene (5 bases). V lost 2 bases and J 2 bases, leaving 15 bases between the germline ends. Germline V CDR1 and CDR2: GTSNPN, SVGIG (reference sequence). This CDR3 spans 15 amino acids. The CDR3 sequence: CAWSLRQTTQETQYF. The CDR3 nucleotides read TGTGCCTGGAGTCTACGACAGACGACTCAAGAGACCCAGTACTTC.

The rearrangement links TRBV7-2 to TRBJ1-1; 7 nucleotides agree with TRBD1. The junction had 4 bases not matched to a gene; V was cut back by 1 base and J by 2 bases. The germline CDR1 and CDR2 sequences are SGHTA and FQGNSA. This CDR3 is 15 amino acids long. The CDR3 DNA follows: TGTGCCAGCAGCTTAGGGGGACAGAGAAACACTGAAGCTTTCTTT. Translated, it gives CASSLGGQRNTEAFF. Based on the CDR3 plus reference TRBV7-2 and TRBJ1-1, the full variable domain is GAGVSQSPSNKVTEKGKDVELRCDPISGHTALYWYRQSLGQGLEFLIYFQGNSAPDKSGLPSDRFSAERTGGSVSTLTIQRTQQEDSAVYLCASSLGGQRNTEAFFGQGTRLTVV.

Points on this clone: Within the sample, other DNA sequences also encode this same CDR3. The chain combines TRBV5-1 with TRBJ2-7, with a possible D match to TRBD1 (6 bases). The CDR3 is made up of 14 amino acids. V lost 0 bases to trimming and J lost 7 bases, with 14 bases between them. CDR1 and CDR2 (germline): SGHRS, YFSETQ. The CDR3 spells CASSLGQGMGEQYF. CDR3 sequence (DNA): TGCGCCAGCAGCTTGGGGCAGGGGATGGGGGAGCAGTACTTC.